The 29 T cell receptor beta chains below were found in one sample sequenced in a study of blood T cell repertoires in COVID-19. Generated by immunoSEQ multiplex PCR, the TCRdb table keeps only in-frame clones and is missing some. Altogether a few hundred thousand clones are present, roughly 85% being singletons, with the ten largest covering 2.5% to 3.5%. The specimen was peripheral blood. These TCRs come from a woman in her twenties or thirties with active or convalescent COVID-19.

This CDR3 is CASSQEGSNQPQHF. The CDR3 bases are TGTGCCAGCAGTCAGGAGGGGAGCAATCAGCCCCAGCATTTT. This chain joins TRBV6-6 and TRBJ1-5, with D perhaps TRBD1 (5 bases). Trimming pared 5 bases from V and 1 base from J, leaving 9 bases between. The CDR3 length is 14 residues. Germline values: CDR1 MNHNY, CDR2 SVGAGI (reference sequence).

This clone was seen once. In DNA, the CDR3 is TGTGCCAGCAGTTTTATGGCGGGGGGATCCTACGAGCAGTACTTC. Its protein is CASSFMAGGSYEQYF. The J gene is TRBJ2-7, the V gene TRBV6-5; 8 bases match TRBD2. The CDR3 totals 15 residues. V shed 4 bases, J shed 1 base, and the junction held 6 bases outside the gene matches. Germline loops: CDR1 MNHEY, CDR2 SVGAGI.

This rearrangement joins TRBV11-1 to TRBJ1-2, with D possibly being TRBD1 (6 bases). The V end lost 2 bases, the J end lost 4 bases, and 11 bases lay between the germline ends. Germline V gene data show CDR1 as SGHAT and CDR2 as FQDESV (reference sequence). The CDR3 covers 14 residues. The CDR3 DNA reads TGTGCCAGCAGCTTATCTGGGGGCGGCTATGGCTACACCTTC. It yields the protein CASSLSGGGYGYTF.

This rearrangement joins TRBV6-6 to TRBJ2-7; 14 bases line up with TRBD2. Looked up from germline, CDR1 is MNHNY and CDR2 is SVGAGI (reference sequence). The V segment lost 6 bases and the J segment 0 bases; nucleotides outside the gene matches: 4. This CDR3 is built from 16 residues. The CDR3 coding sequence is TGTGCCAGCAGGAGACTAGCGGGGGGGAACTCCTACGAGCAGTACTTC. This sequence encodes CASRRLAGGNSYEQYF.

The rearrangement joins TRBV29-1 to TRBJ1-2; 7 positions agree with TRBD1. CDR1 and CDR2 from the germline V gene are SQVTM and ANQGSEA. The CDR3 consists of 15 residues. Trimming took 6 bases from V and 5 from J; bases not matched to a gene: 15. This CDR3 reads CSVGSARGQTYGYTF. CDR3 DNA: TGCAGCGTAGGGTCAGCCAGGGGACAGACGTATGGCTACACCTTC.

This clone was seen just once. In DNA, the CDR3 is TGTGCCAGCAGCAATATCTACGAGCAGTACTTC. It yields the protein CASSNIYEQYF. The chain links TRBV3-1 (or the pseudogene TRBV3-2) to TRBJ2-7; the D is unclear. Trimming stripped 5 bases from V and 3 bases from J, with 5 bases between. Looked up from germline, CDR1 is LGHDT and CDR2 is YNNKEL (reference sequence). The CDR3 consists of 11 residues.

The CDR3 sequence is CATSRDWEGPQPQHF. The CDR3 DNA sequence: TGTGCCACCAGCAGAGATTGGGAGGGGCCTCAGCCCCAGCATTTT. V usage is TRBV15 and J usage is TRBJ1-5; tentative D call: TRBD1 (5 bases). Trimming cost V 0 bases and J 6 bases, with 12 bases left between them. Germline V gene data show CDR1 as LNHNV and CDR2 as YYDKDF (reference sequence). The length of the CDR3 is 15 residues.

This chain links TRBV9 with TRBJ2-2, with TRBD2 identical over 15 bases. Per the germline V gene, CDR1 is SGDLS and CDR2 is YYNGEE. V shed 2 bases, J shed 4 bases, and the junction held 3 bases outside the gene matches. This CDR3 has 17 amino acids. CDR3 sequence reads: CASSVGTSGGSTGELFF. In DNA, the CDR3 is TGTGCCAGCAGCGTTGGGACTAGCGGGGGGTCCACCGGGGAGCTGTTTTTT.

This clone was recorded only once. The genes are TRBV10-3 and TRBJ2-2; 7 bases are shared with TRBD1. Trimming took 3 bases from V and 0 from J; bases not matched to a gene: 4. Looked up from germline, CDR1 is ENHRY and CDR2 is SYGVKD. The CDR3 consists of 16 residues. CDR3 sequence: CAISERQGPNTGELFF. Written as DNA, the CDR3 is TGTGCCATCAGTGAAAGACAGGGCCCGAACACCGGGGAGCTGTTTTTT.

With regard to this clone: Other DNA sequences in the same sample also yield this CDR3. Written as DNA, the CDR3 is TGTGCCAGCAGTTTATTAAATCAGCCCCAGCATTTT. This sequence encodes CASSLLNQPQHF. The chain combines TRBV28 with TRBJ1-5; D not resolved. This CDR3 spans 12 amino acids. Germline V CDR1 and CDR2: MDHEN, SYDVKM. The V and J ends lost 1 base and 4 bases respectively, with 2 bases between them. The entire variable domain, with the rest obtained from reference TRBV28 and TRBJ1-5, is as follows: DVKVTQSSRYLVKRTGEKVFLECVQDMDHENMFWYRQDPGLGLRLIYFSYDVKMKEKGDIPEGYSVSREKKERFSLILESASTNQTSMYLCASSLLNQPQHFGDGTRLSIL.

The J gene is TRBJ2-6, the V gene TRBV7-6; the D gene is possibly TRBD2 (6 bases). This CDR3 comprises 18 residues. Trimming shortened V by 2 bases and J by 1 base, and 15 bases separated the two germline ends. Looked up from germline, CDR1 is SGHVS and CDR2 is FNYEAQ. The CDR3 DNA reads as TGTGCCAGCAGCTTAAACCACCGGGGGTCATCTGGGGCCAACGTCCTGACTTTC. It yields the protein CASSLNHRGSSGANVLTF.

The V call is TRBV15, the J call TRBJ1-5, with 10 bases lining up with TRBD1. J gave up 7 bases and V 5 bases, and 11 bases lay outside the gene matches. Germline V gene data show CDR1 as LNHNV and CDR2 as YYDKDF (reference sequence). This CDR3 comprises 16 residues. DNA of the CDR3: TGTGCCACCAGCTCTCCGGGACAGGGGATCAGACAGCCCCAGCATTTT. This codes for CATSSPGQGIRQPQHF.

The chain couples TRBV15 to TRBJ1-3; D gene uncertain. Germline values: CDR1 LNHNV, CDR2 YYDKDF (reference sequence). V lost 0 bases and J lost 0, with 9 bases in between. The length of the CDR3 is 16 residues. CDR3 residues: CATSRDLPGSGNTIYF. CDR3 DNA sequence: TGTGCCACCAGCAGAGATCTGCCAGGCTCTGGAAACACCATATATTTT.

V gene TRBV18 combines with J gene TRBJ1-4; D remains ambiguous. The CDR3 is made up of 16 amino acids. V was trimmed by 4 bases and J by 7 bases, leaving 19 bases between them. Germline CDR1 reads KGHSH; CDR2 reads LQKENI. The CDR3 loop is CASSLLPVSSGEKLFF. The CDR3 nucleotides read TGTGCCAGCTCACTCCTGCCGGTCTCCTCTGGTGAAAAACTGTTTTTT. Based on the CDR3 plus reference TRBV18 and TRBJ1-4, the full variable domain is NAGVMQNPRHLVRRRGQEARLRCSPMKGHSHVYWYRQLPEEGLKFMVYLQKENIIDESGMPKERFSAEFPKEGPSILRIQQVVRGDSAAYFCASSLLPVSSGEKLFFGSGTQLSVL.

V is TRBV28 and J is TRBJ1-1; 9 nucleotides align to TRBD1. The CDR3 consists of 16 residues. The J segment lost 3 bases and the V segment lost 5 bases, leaving 10 bases of the junction unmatched. Per germline, CDR1 MDHEN and CDR2 SYDVKM. The CDR3 loop reads CASSKQGAGGDTEAFF. The CDR3 nucleotides are TGTGCCAGCAGTAAACAGGGGGCGGGCGGGGACACTGAAGCTTTCTTT.

The chain joins TRBV27 to TRBJ1-5; 8 bases agree with TRBD1. V lost 5 bases to trimming and J lost 1 base; unmatched junction nucleotides: 7. The V gene's germline CDR1 is MNHEY and CDR2 SMNVEV (reference sequence). This CDR3 is built from 16 residues. The CDR3 DNA sequence: TGTGCCAGCAGTCCCCAACAGGGGGTGAGCAATCAGCCCCAGCATTTT. Protein sequence: CASSPQQGVSNQPQHF.

The chain combines TRBV19 with TRBJ2-7; TRBD1 agrees at 9 bases. Germline-derived CDR1 and CDR2 are LNHDA and SQIVND (reference sequence). This CDR3 contains 14 residues. V gave up 5 bases and J gave up 4 bases; unmatched junction bases: 6. The DNA of the CDR3 is TGTGCCAGTAGTCCCCGGGACAGGGTGTACGAGCAGTACTTC. Amino acids: CASSPRDRVYEQYF.

This clone was counted between two and nine times. The rearrangement uses TRBV19 and TRBJ2-1, with TRBD1 matching over 7 bases. J gave up 5 bases and V 6 bases, and 10 bases lay outside the gene matches. This CDR3 has 15 amino acids. Germline V CDR1 and CDR2: LNHDA, SQIVND (reference sequence). CDR3 sequence reads: CASRRITGAHNEQFF. Here the CDR3 DNA reads TGTGCCAGTAGGAGGATAACAGGGGCCCACAATGAGCAGTTCTTC.

V usage is TRBV7-9 and J usage is TRBJ1-4; 8 positions match TRBD1. The V and J ends lost 1 base and 10 bases, in that order; junction bases with no gene match: 5. CDR3 length: 14 amino acids. The V gene's germline CDR1 is SEHNR and CDR2 FQNEAQ (reference sequence). The CDR3 spells CASSLVAGGGKLFF. For the CDR3, the DNA is TGTGCCAGCAGCTTAGTGGCAGGGGGCGGAAAACTGTTTTTT. The full variable domain, completed using reference TRBV7-9 and TRBJ1-4, is DTGVSQNPRHKITKRGQNVTFRCDPISEHNRLYWYRQTLGQGPEFLTYFQNEAQLEKSRLLSDRFSAERPKGSFSTLEIQRTEQGDSAMYLCASSLVAGGGKLFFGSGTQLSVL.

The chain couples TRBV9 to TRBJ1-1; no definite D call. The CDR3 has 15 amino acids. The germline V gene has CDR1 SGDLS and CDR2 YYNGEE. V shed 4 bases and J shed 1 base, with 14 bases lying between them. The CDR3 loop is CASSPPSAGNTEAFF. CDR3 DNA: TGTGCCAGCAGCCCCCCCTCGGCGGGGAACACTGAAGCTTTCTTT.

This sequence joins TRBV28 and TRBJ2-7; a weak D match, TRBD2 (6 bases). Germline loops: CDR1 MDHEN, CDR2 SYDVKM. The CDR3 extends over 12 amino acids. V dropped 8 bases and J dropped 3 bases, with 11 bases sitting between them. This CDR3 is CASGLMDYEQYF. CDR3 nucleotide sequence: TGTGCCAGCGGACTAATGGACTACGAGCAGTACTTC.

This clone was detected only a few times. This chain links TRBV24-1 with TRBJ2-2; D is perhaps TRBD1 (6 bases). The CDR3 runs 15 residues. The germline CDR1 and CDR2 sequences are KGHDR and SFDVKD. V dropped 1 base and J dropped 5 bases, with 10 bases sitting between them. CDR3 sequence: CATSDFTGRTGELFF. The CDR3 DNA is TGTGCCACCAGTGATTTCACAGGGAGAACCGGGGAGCTGTTTTTT.

The chain couples TRBV12-3 or TRBV12-4 to TRBJ1-2, with 7 bases lining up with TRBD1. Losses at the gene ends were 6 bases for V and 6 bases for J; bases not matched to a gene: 7. The CDR3 is 13 residues long. In nucleotides, the CDR3 is TGTGCCAGCAGAAGACAGGGTACGGATGGCTACACCTTC. Its protein product is CASRRQGTDGYTF.

V gene TRBV11-2 combines with J gene TRBJ1-6; possible D gene TRBD1, 6 bases. The CDR3 is made up of 13 amino acids. Germline values: CDR1 SGHAT, CDR2 FQNNGV. V was cut by 1 base and J by 10 bases, with 8 bases left in between. This CDR3 reads CASSLGGHSPLHF. The CDR3 DNA reads as TGTGCCAGCAGCTTAGGGGGGCACTCACCCCTCCACTTT.

This chain uses TRBV2 with TRBJ2-7; possible D gene TRBD2, 5 bases. V dropped 1 base and J dropped 4 bases, with 14 bases sitting between them. This CDR3 region has 15 residues. Germline CDR1 and CDR2: SNHLY and FYNNEI. DNA of the CDR3: TGTGCCAGCAGTGAAGGCTCCGGGGAGAGTTACGAGCAGTACTTC. This encodes CASSEGSGESYEQYF.

V usage is TRBV5-6 and J usage is TRBJ1-2; TRBD1 matches at 12 bases. The CDR3 length is 16 residues. Unmatched junction bases numbered 7, after V lost 1 base and J lost 6 bases. From germline, CDR1 is SGHDT and CDR2 YYEEEE. CDR3 nucleotide sequence: TGTGCCAGCAGCTTGTGGCCGGGACAGGGGGCCGATGGCTACACCTTC. Residues: CASSLWPGQGADGYTF.

The gene calls are TRBV9 and TRBJ2-7; 11 bases map to TRBD2. The trim removed 2 bases at V and 4 bases at J, leaving 2 bases unmatched. CDR3 length equals 14 residues. Per germline, CDR1 SGDLS and CDR2 YYNGEE. The CDR3 loop reads CASSVRLAGYEQYF. CDR3 DNA sequence: TGTGCCAGCAGCGTCCGACTAGCGGGGTACGAGCAGTACTTC.

This rearrangement joins TRBV19 to TRBJ2-7, with TRBD1 matching 8 bases. CDR1 LNHDA and CDR2 SQIVND come from the germline V gene (reference sequence). This CDR3 has 17 residues. V dropped 4 bases and J dropped 2; count of bases not matched to a gene: 13. In nucleotides, the CDR3 is TGTGCCAGTAGTACCCGTCTGGTGGACAGGGTAACCTACGAGCAGTACTTC. Amino acid sequence: CASSTRLVDRVTYEQYF.

The V and J genes are TRBV7-9 and TRBJ1-6, with D unresolved. CDR3 length equals 14 residues. Germline values: CDR1 SEHNR, CDR2 FQNEAQ (reference sequence). Trimming cost V 5 bases and J 6 bases, with 11 bases left between them. The CDR3: CASSRRDVNSPLHF. CDR3 coding DNA: TGTGCCAGCAGCCGGAGGGATGTTAATTCACCCCTCCACTTT.